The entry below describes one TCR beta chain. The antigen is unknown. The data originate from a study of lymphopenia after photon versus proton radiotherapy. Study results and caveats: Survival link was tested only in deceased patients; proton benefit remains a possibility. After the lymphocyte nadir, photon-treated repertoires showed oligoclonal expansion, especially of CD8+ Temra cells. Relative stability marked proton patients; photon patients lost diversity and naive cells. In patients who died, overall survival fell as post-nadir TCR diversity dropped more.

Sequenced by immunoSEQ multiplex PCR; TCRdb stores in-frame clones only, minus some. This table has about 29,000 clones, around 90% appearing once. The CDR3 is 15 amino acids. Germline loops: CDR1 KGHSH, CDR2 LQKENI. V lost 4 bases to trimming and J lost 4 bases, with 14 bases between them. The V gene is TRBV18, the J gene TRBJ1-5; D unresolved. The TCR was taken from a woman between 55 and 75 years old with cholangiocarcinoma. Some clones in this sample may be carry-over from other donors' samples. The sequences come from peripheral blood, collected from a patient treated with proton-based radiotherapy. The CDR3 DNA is TGTGCCAGCTCACAGAACAGCCCTAATAATCAGCCCCAGCATTTT. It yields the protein CASSQNSPNNQPQHF.